This T cell receptor (beta chain) originates from a study of T cell changes during pregnancy in multiple sclerosis. From germline, CDR1 is SNHLY and CDR2 FYNNEI. The CDR3 consists of 14 residues. Losses at the gene ends were 6 bases for V and 7 bases for J; bases not matched to a gene: 4. Method: immunoSEQ multiplex PCR; TCRdb's copy keeps in-frame clones and lacks some. The table records approximately 33,000 clones, approximately 86% of them present only once. The origin of this receptor is a female donor in good health, enrolled as a control in a pregnancy study. Source: CD4+ T cells from peripheral blood mononuclear cells, taken in the first trimester of pregnancy. The gene calls are TRBV2 and TRBJ2-1; 12 positions agree with TRBD2. The CDR3 sequence: CASSGLAGTNEQFF. DNA for the CDR3: TGTGCCAGCAGCGGACTAGCGGGGACGAATGAGCAGTTCTTC.